Following are 21 T cell receptor beta chains from one sample sequenced in a study of blood T cells in healthy people across ages. A sample-barcoded 5' primer and a J-beta primer mix were used in a second PCR of about 7 to 12 cycles. TCRdb independently ran MiXCR on the 5' RACE reads; one entry per CDR3 protein. The sample holds approximately 1,700,000 distinct CDR3 sequences, 35% to 50% seen once. Material for sequencing was blood. The receptor source for this set is a human donor in good health.

The V call is TRBV7-2, the J call TRBJ2-3, with 9 bases lining up with TRBD1. Trimming cost V 4 bases and J 10 bases; bases outside gene matches: 12. CDR3 length: 15 amino acids. In germline, CDR1 is SGHTA, CDR2 FQGNSA. CDR3 in amino acids: CASSYRTGAPNAQYF. Written as DNA, the CDR3 is TGTGCCAGCAGCTACCGGACAGGGGCTCCCAATGCGCAGTATTTT.

This clonotype was counted between two and nine times. The chain uses TRBV7-9 and TRBJ1-2; D is unresolved. CDR3 length: 13 amino acids. Germline-derived CDR1 and CDR2 are SEHNR and FQNEAQ (reference sequence). The V end was cut by 2 bases, the J end by 13 bases, with 17 bases between. The CDR3 region is CASSLPSGLAGTF. As DNA, the CDR3 is TGTGCCAGCAGCTTACCCTCGGGCTTGGCGGGCACCTTC. Drawing the rest from reference TRBV7-9 and TRBJ1-2, the complete variable domain is DTGVSQNPRHKITKRGQNVTFRCDPISEHNRLYWYRQTLGQGPEFLTYFQNEAQLEKSRLLSDRFSAERPKGSFSTLEIQRTEQGDSAMYLCASSLPSGLAGTFGSGTRLTVV.

DNA of the CDR3: TGCAGTGCTCCCCGACCGGGAAGCTATGGCTACACCTTC. Protein sequence: CSAPRPGSYGYTF. The chain carries TRBV20-1 and TRBJ1-2; D is uncertain. The germline CDR1 and CDR2 sequences are DFQATT and SNEGSKA (reference sequence). Trimming shortened V by 5 bases and J by 4 bases, and 14 bases separated the two germline ends. This CDR3 region has 13 residues.

The chain combines TRBV6-2 or TRBV6-3 with TRBJ2-7; D is possibly TRBD1 or TRBD2 (6 bases each). Trimming left V 2 bases short and J 1 base short, with 9 bases between. Looked up from germline, CDR1 is MNHEY and CDR2 is SVGEGT. The CDR3 is 14 residues long. In DNA, the CDR3 is TGTGCCAGCAGTTACCAGGGGAGGTCCTACGAGCAGTACTTC. Protein: CASSYQGRSYEQYF.

The chain is built from TRBV4-2 and TRBJ2-7; perhaps TRBD1 as D (7 bases). The length of the CDR3 is 16 residues. The V end lost 1 base, the J end lost 7 bases, and 20 bases lay between the germline ends. Germline CDR1 and CDR2: LGHNA and YNFKEQ. In DNA, the CDR3 is TGTGCCAGCAGCCAAGGTGTTAACAGCGCAGGGGGGGAGCAGTACTTC. Protein product: CASSQGVNSAGGEQYF.

On this clonotype: At one of its ends the junction is not consistent with the germline gene, which may arise from a read error. This chain uses TRBV6-2 or TRBV6-3 with TRBJ2-7, with 7 bases matching TRBD1. Germline V gene lookup returns CDR1 MNHEY and CDR2 SVGEGT. This CDR3 spans 12 amino acids. CDR3 residues: CASGYRQGPLYF. Written as DNA, the CDR3 is TGTGCCAGCGGTTATAGACAGGGCCCCCTGTACTTC.

The chain has TRBV7-2 and TRBJ2-1; D not certain. The CDR3 is made up of 13 amino acids. Germline V gene sequence: CDR1 SGHTA, CDR2 FQGNSA. V was pared by 5 bases and J by 5 bases, with 10 bases between. In nucleotides, the CDR3 is TGTGCCAGCAGCGCTAATCCCCACAATGAGCAGTTCTTC. Protein sequence: CASSANPHNEQFF.

This clonotype has only a few counts. The rearrangement uses TRBV10-3 and TRBJ1-5, with D uncertain. V shed 4 bases and J shed 5 bases, with 6 bases lying between them. The CDR3 length is 12 residues. Germline-derived CDR1 and CDR2 are ENHRY and SYGVKD. The CDR3 reads CAISAADQPQHF. DNA of the CDR3: TGTGCCATCAGTGCCGCTGATCAGCCCCAGCATTTT.

This clonotype was counted only a few times. V is TRBV28 and J is TRBJ2-6; D gene uncertain. The CDR3 length is 16 residues. Germline CDR1 and CDR2: MDHEN and SYDVKM. The V and J ends lost 5 bases and 1 base respectively, with 12 bases between them. The CDR3 protein is CASSPQTESGANVLTF. The CDR3 DNA sequence: TGTGCCAGCAGTCCACAGACGGAATCTGGGGCCAACGTCCTGACTTTC.

V usage is TRBV29-1 and J usage is TRBJ1-2; TRBD1 matches 7 bases. This CDR3 has 11 residues. Germline CDR1 reads SQVTM; CDR2 reads ANQGSEA. V lost 6 bases and J lost 8; bases outside the gene matches: 6. The CDR3 nucleotides read TGCAGCGTGATAGGGGGCGAGGGCTACACCTTC. This codes for CSVIGGEGYTF.

The chain couples TRBV6-5 to TRBJ2-1; 11 bases are a match to TRBD1. The CDR3 is made up of 21 amino acids. Germline V gives CDR1 MNHEY, CDR2 SVGAGI. Trimming took 2 bases from V and 4 from J; bases not matched to a gene: 19. This chain's CDR3 is CASSYPIEHRGTGGLYNEQFF. CDR3 nucleotide sequence: TGTGCCAGCAGTTACCCCATCGAGCACCGGGGGACAGGGGGGTTATACAATGAGCAGTTCTTC.

A word on this clonotype: The junction and the germline gene differ at one end; a read error may be behind it. This sequence joins TRBV9 and TRBJ2-4; 7 bases match TRBD1. Germline CDR1 and CDR2: SGDLS and YYNGEE. The CDR3 is 13 amino acids. In DNA, the CDR3 is TGTACCAGCAGCGCATCTCCGACAGGGCGACAGTACTTC. Protein sequence: CTSSASPTGRQYF. The full variable domain, its missing parts supplied by reference TRBV9 and TRBJ2-4, is DSGVTQTPKHLITATGQRVTLRCSPRSGDLSVYWYQQSLDQGLQFLIQYYNGEERAKGNILERFSAQQFPDLHSELNLSSLELGDSALYFCTSSASPTGRQYFGAGTRLSVL.

CDR3 nucleotides: TGCAGTGCTAGACACAGCAATCAGCCCCAGCATTTT. Translation: CSARHSNQPQHF. The chain links TRBV20-1 to TRBJ1-5, with D unresolved. The CDR3 covers 12 residues. CDR1 is DFQATT, CDR2 SNEGSKA, per germline (reference sequence). Trimming removed 2 bases from V and 1 base from J, with 3 bases in between.

The chain couples TRBV29-1 to TRBJ2-1; D may be TRBD1 or TRBD2 (6 bases each). This CDR3 has 15 residues. V lost 5 bases and J 5 bases, leaving 19 bases between the germline ends. CDR1 is SQVTM and CDR2 is ANQGSEA in the germline V gene. As DNA, the CDR3 is TGCAGCGTTCCCTGGATGGGGGGCAGGCACAATGAGCAGTTCTTC. Its protein product is CSVPWMGGRHNEQFF.

The gene calls are TRBV27 and TRBJ1-1; perhaps TRBD1 as D (5 bases). Per the germline V gene, CDR1 is MNHEY and CDR2 is SMNVEV (reference sequence). V gave up 6 bases and J gave up 3 bases, with 11 bases separating them. The CDR3 has 13 amino acids. DNA of the CDR3: TGTGCCAGCAGCTACACACAGGACACTGAAGCTTTCTTT. Protein product: CASSYTQDTEAFF.

This rearrangement joins TRBV28 to TRBJ1-5; 7 bases match TRBD1. The CDR3 runs to 12 residues. The J segment lost 11 bases and the V segment lost 2 bases, leaving 3 bases of the junction unmatched. Germline CDR1 reads MDHEN; CDR2 reads SYDVKM. DNA for the CDR3: TGTGCCAGCAGTTTAAACAGGGGCACCCAGCATTTT. It encodes CASSLNRGTQHF.

In its sample, this clonotype was seen a few times. The genes are TRBV12-3 or TRBV12-4 and TRBJ2-3; D may match TRBD1 or TRBD2 (5 bases each). Trimming cost V 1 base and J 7 bases, with 6 bases left between them. The CDR3 runs 12 residues. In nucleotides, the CDR3 is TGTGCCAGCAGTTTAGGGGACCATACGCAGTATTTT. Protein product: CASSLGDHTQYF.

J is TRBJ2-1 and V is TRBV29-1; D unresolved. The DNA end lines up better with TRBJ2-7; the J call may be wrong. This CDR3 region has 12 residues. The germline CDR1 and CDR2 sequences are SQVTM and ANQGSEA. Here the CDR3 DNA reads TGCAGCGGGGGTAGCTCCTACAATGAGCAGTACTTC. It translates to CSGGSSYNEQYF.

This clonotype was seen only a few times. The V and J genes are TRBV15 and TRBJ1-2; a weak D match, TRBD1 (5 bases). The CDR3 sequence is 14 residues long. Trimming shortened V by 5 bases and J by 8 bases, and 18 bases separated the two germline ends. The germline V gene has CDR1 LNHNV and CDR2 YYDKDF (reference sequence). This chain's CDR3 is CATSGGAAFGGYTF. The CDR3 DNA reads TGTGCCACCAGCGGAGGGGCCGCCTTCGGGGGCTACACCTTC.

The V gene is TRBV6-2 or TRBV6-3, the J gene TRBJ2-7; D is possibly TRBD1 (5 bases). The CDR3 runs to 15 residues. Germline CDR1 is MNHEY and CDR2 is SVGEGT. V lost 6 bases to trimming and J lost 0 bases, with 15 bases between them. The CDR3 sequence: CASSPRVINSYEQYF. As DNA, the CDR3 is TGTGCCAGCAGCCCCAGGGTAATCAACTCCTACGAGCAGTACTTC.

This clonotype has only a few counts. V usage is TRBV20-1 and J usage is TRBJ2-5; 12 bases match TRBD2. The germline V gene encodes CDR1 DFQATT and CDR2 SNEGSKA (reference sequence). The CDR3 has 16 amino acids. V was pared by 4 bases and J by 2 bases, with 8 bases of the junction left unmatched. CDR3 protein: CSATPGLAGKQETQYF. The CDR3 DNA follows: TGCAGTGCTACCCCCGGACTAGCGGGAAAACAAGAGACCCAGTACTTC.